These 12 T cell receptor beta chains were sequenced from one sample in a study of identical twins. TCRdb independently ran MiXCR on the 5' RACE reads; one entry per CDR3 protein. Here the sample spans about 210,000 distinct CDR3 sequences, roughly a tenth being singletons. The sequencing sample was made of memory (CD45RO+) T cells sorted from blood. The receptors were sampled from a woman aged 18-30 years in good health.

This chain connects TRBV20-1 to TRBJ2-3, with 9 bases that match TRBD1. Trimming removed 3 bases from V and 7 bases from J; junction bases left unmatched: 2. The CDR3 covers 12 residues. The germline CDR1 and CDR2 sequences are DFQATT and SNEGSKA (reference sequence). The DNA of the CDR3 is TGCAGTGCTAGTGACAGGGGGTATACGCAGTATTTT. Translated: CSASDRGYTQYF.

This clonotype has a handful of counts. CDR3 nucleotide sequence: TGTGCCAGCACTCTCGCTAGCGGGGACAATGAGCAGTTCTTC. This gives the protein CASTLASGDNEQFF. The rearrangement joins TRBV7-2 to TRBJ2-1; 9 nucleotides align to TRBD2. The CDR3 contains 14 residues. CDR1 SGHTA and CDR2 FQGNSA come from the germline V gene. The ends lost 7 bases at V and 5 bases at J; junction bases unmatched: 6.

This clonotype was detected once. This chain links TRBV6-4 with TRBJ2-1; TRBD2 agrees at 10 bases. Germline trimming cut 5 bases from V and 8 bases from J; bases unmatched to any gene: 6. Looked up from germline, CDR1 is MRHNA and CDR2 is SNTAGT. The CDR3 runs to 14 residues. As DNA, the CDR3 is TGTGCCAGCAGTCAAGCGGGAGGGCCCGATGAGCAGTTCTTC. Protein: CASSQAGGPDEQFF.

This clonotype occurred a few times. The junction does not match germline at one end; this may be a read error. This chain links TRBV2 with TRBJ1-6, with 10 positions matching TRBD1. The CDR3 spans 14 residues. In germline, CDR1 is SNHLY, CDR2 FYNNEI. For the CDR3, the DNA is TGTGCCAGCCGGGACAGGGGACATAATTCACCTCTCCACTTT. It encodes CASRDRGHNSPLHF.

V is TRBV14 and J is TRBJ2-2, with D unresolved. With 4 bases removed from V and 4 bases from J, the gap between germline ends came to 4 bases. This CDR3 spans 12 amino acids. The germline V gene has CDR1 SGHDN and CDR2 FVKESK. This chain's CDR3 is CASSLTTGELFF. CDR3 DNA: TGTGCCAGCAGCCTAACCACCGGGGAGCTGTTTTTT.

This clonotype was counted a few times. The J gene is TRBJ2-1, the V gene TRBV5-1; 10 positions match TRBD2. The V and J ends lost 7 bases and 7 bases, in that order; junction bases with no gene match: 8. In germline, CDR1 is SGHRS, CDR2 YFSETQ. The CDR3 has 14 amino acids. CDR3 loop: CASLRTSGENEQFF. The CDR3 DNA sequence: TGCGCCAGCCTAAGGACTAGCGGCGAGAATGAGCAGTTCTTC. The variable domain in full, completed from reference TRBV5-1 and TRBJ2-1, reads KAGVTQTPRYLIKTRGQQVTLSCSPISGHRSVSWYQQTPGQGLQFLFEYFSETQRNKGNFPGRFSGRQFSNSRSEMNVSTLELGDSALYLCASLRTSGENEQFFGPGTRLTVL.

The chain is built from TRBV6-5 and TRBJ2-1, with unresolved D. V was pared by 4 bases and J by 4 bases, with 11 bases between. The CDR3 has 14 amino acids. Per germline, CDR1 MNHEY and CDR2 SVGAGI. The CDR3 bases are TGTGCCAGCAGTTTGAGGAAAACTTACAATGAGCAGTTCTTC. Protein sequence: CASSLRKTYNEQFF.

The chain recombines TRBV18 with TRBJ2-7; D is possibly TRBD2 (5 bases). The V and J ends lost 3 bases and 3 bases respectively, with 15 bases between them. This CDR3 has 15 residues. Germline CDR1 reads KGHSH; CDR2 reads LQKENI. The CDR3 protein is CASSPVGVKNYEQYF. The CDR3 bases are TGTGCCAGCTCACCGGTCGGGGTAAAAAACTACGAGCAGTACTTC.

The chain links TRBV9 to TRBJ2-3; D uncertain. Germline V gene data show CDR1 as SGDLS and CDR2 as YYNGEE. Between the trimmed V and J ends, which lost 0 bases and 4 bases, there was a span of 9 bases. The CDR3 loop spans 14 amino acids. In DNA, the CDR3 is TGTGCCAGCAGCGTAGGAGGTAGCCCAGATACGCAGTATTTT. Protein sequence: CASSVGGSPDTQYF.

V usage is TRBV3-1 and J usage is TRBJ2-5; D remains unclear. Deletions cut 4 bases from V and 5 bases from J, with 8 bases between. Germline CDR1 is LGHDT and CDR2 is YNNKEL (reference sequence). This CDR3 is 12 amino acids long. CDR3 sequence: CASSLGYETQYF. CDR3 nucleotides: TGTGCCAGCAGCCTGGGCTACGAGACCCAGTACTTC.

This clonotype was recorded many times. The chain uses TRBV9 and TRBJ1-1; possibly TRBD1 for D (6 bases). Germline V gene data show CDR1 as SGDLS and CDR2 as YYNGEE. The V end lost 0 bases, the J end lost 3 bases, and 6 bases lay between the germline ends. CDR3 length: 13 residues. CDR3 residues: CASSVGTDTEAFF. The CDR3 coding sequence is TGTGCCAGCAGCGTAGGGACAGACACTGAAGCTTTCTTT. Looking up the rest from reference TRBV9 and TRBJ1-1 gives the full variable domain: DSGVTQTPKHLITATGQRVTLRCSPRSGDLSVYWYQQSLDQGLQFLIQYYNGEERAKGNILERFSAQQFPDLHSELNLSSLELGDSALYFCASSVGTDTEAFFGQGTRLTVV.

This clonotype was seen more than once but under ten times. This rearrangement joins TRBV5-4 to TRBJ2-3; D gene uncertain. The CDR3 contains 12 residues. With 5 bases removed from V and 6 bases from J, the gap between germline ends came to 10 bases. The germline V gene encodes CDR1 SGHNT and CDR2 YYREEE (reference sequence). The CDR3 protein is CASSGVGDTQYF. The CDR3 nucleotides read TGTGCCAGCAGTGGAGTCGGGGATACGCAGTATTTT.